Described below is a single T cell receptor beta chain sequence and its context. Its target antigen remains unknown. No much larger clone exists at a distance of one base, and base qualities are not known. Here V drops 6 bases and J drops 3 bases, and the junction holds 2 bases not matched to any gene. Its CDR3 holds 14 amino acids, cysteine through phenylalanine. Only CDR3 DNA remains: 42 bases, in frame from the first base. Reading the germline V gene gives CDR1 SQVTM and CDR2 ANQGSEA. Participants were included only if at least one PBMC sample before ART initiation and at least two post-ART samples were available. All participants with HIV were treated in the United States of America. Cryopreserved samples of about 0.95-10 million PBMC were thawed and washed before DNA extraction. At the time of the earliest PBMC sample for each participant with HIV, ages ranged from roughly 23 to 60 years. Each participant contributed PBMC samples from 1-4 timepoints before ART initiation and 2-8 timepoints after ART initiation, with a median of 7 samples. Serial HIV viral load, CD4+ T-cell count, ART history and demographic data were obtained for every participant. Using a Qiagen kit on a QIAcube, genomic DNA was extracted from unsorted PBMC, with samples processed in batches of 12.

The immunoSEQ hsTCRB v3.0 assay was used at survey level resolution to sequence the TRB variable region. The targeted TRB sequencing depth was about 40,000-55,000 T-cell genomes per sample. An Illumina MiSeq with a v3 150-cycle kit was used to sequence the pooled TRB libraries. Concerning the study's data processing: Repertoire analysis ran in R within a reproducible Nextflow workflow covering QC, data transformation and analysis. LymphoSeq2, an R package for exploring AIRR-Seq data, was used to implement the custom analyses. Four samples that yielded fewer than 5000 total TRB sequences were excluded, so that fewer than 250 HIV repertoires were analyzed. Among the approximately 190 HIV repertoires that were kept, roughly 59 were collected before ART initiation and more than 120 were collected after ART initiation. Repertoires were downsampled to 5000 TRB nucleotide sequences, with summary statistics averaged over 100 downsampling iterations. Only TRB sequences with CDR3 regions of at least seven amino acids were retained for analysis. Diversity was measured with a Shannon entropy-derived clonality score and the Gini coefficient. In the repertoire networks, any two of the top 5000 CDR3 amino acid sequences were connected whenever the two sequences differed by an edit distance of one. For TRB CDR3 amino acid sequences, GLIPH2 was used to predict antigen specificity groups and MHC restriction. To flag known associations with CMV, EBV, HIV or tissue antigens, CDR3 amino acid sequences were compared against VDJdb and McPAS-TCR. Pre-ART, post-ART and control groups were compared with Wilcoxon signed-rank tests and Holm-Bonferroni correction. In its TCRdb copy, this immuneACCESS table keeps in-frame sequences only and misses some clones. Where compared with another copy, unresolved V genes explain less than half of these, and the others have no known cause. From that table come the V and J calls and clone size; the DNA was used to work out D and trimming. For this sample there are more than 7,000 clones; under 85% appear just once. The ten biggest clones cover around a sixth of the sample.

The data were obtained in a study of long-term antiretroviral therapy in people with HIV (dated by TCRdb to 2022 to 2024). General notes on the study: The earliest samples were collected roughly a decade before the 2015 WHO recommendation for immediate ART, at a time when ART was usually postponed until CD4 counts fell. A retrospective serial study tested whether changes in peripheral blood TRB repertoire composition and diversity were associated with ART initiation and durable HIV suppression. A total of 150 to 200 cryopreserved PBMC samples came from around 30 adults with confirmed HIV infection and were collected serially over a mean of roughly six years (range 1-12). Among the 30 to 35 participants with HIV, about a dozen were female. Test extractions of a monoclonal T-cell line alongside a few dozen polyclonal samples showed no cross-contamination during QIAcube processing. General findings and caveats noted by the study authors: Narrower CDR3 length ranges were observed in HIV repertoires than in controls, and an antigen-experienced repertoire with only a slight naive shift after ART was suggested by the network structure. Because pre-ART samples had limited cell numbers, profiling was done on unsorted PBMC rather than on sorted CD4+ and CD8+ T cells. Because PBMC availability was limited, only the TCR beta chain was sequenced, with no alpha chain pairing. The samples were dated from the mid-2000s to the late 2010s, and the ART regimens that were used may be less effective than current ART regimens. The repertoire was dominated across all time points by expanded TRB clones identified before ART initiation, although this dominance was seen to fluctuate and to decrease in many PLHIV after ART. Starting ART was linked to a significant rise in TRB diversity, yet even after long-term ART the diversity remained significantly lower than in transplant donor controls. Inferences about post-ART repertoire changes were limited because no data were available on ART adherence, viral resistance or therapy changes.

This receptor was identified in a man aged 35 to 55 with HIV. Sequencing used unsorted PBMCs, obtained approximately 0.9 years before starting antiretroviral therapy. Here the chain combines TRBV29-1 and TRBJ2-2, with TRBD1 identical over 12 junction bases. The DNA sequence reads TGCAGCGTGGGACAGGGGGCGGACACCGGGGAGCTGTTTTTT. It specifies CSVGQGADTGELFF.